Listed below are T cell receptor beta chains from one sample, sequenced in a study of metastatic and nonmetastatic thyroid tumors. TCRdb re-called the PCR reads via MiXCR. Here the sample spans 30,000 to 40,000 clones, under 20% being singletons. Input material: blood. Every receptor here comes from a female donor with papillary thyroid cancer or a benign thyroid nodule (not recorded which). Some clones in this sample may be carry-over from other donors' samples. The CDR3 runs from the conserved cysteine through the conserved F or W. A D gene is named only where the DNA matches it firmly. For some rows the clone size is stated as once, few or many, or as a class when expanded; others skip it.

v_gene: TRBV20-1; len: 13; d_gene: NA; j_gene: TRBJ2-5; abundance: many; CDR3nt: TGCAGTGCCGCGAGCGGTTCCTGGGAGACCCAGTACTTC; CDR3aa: CSAASGSWETQYF
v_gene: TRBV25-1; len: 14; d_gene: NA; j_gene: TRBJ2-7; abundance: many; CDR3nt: TGTGCCAGCAGTGAAAACAGGCACCACGACGAGCAGTACTTC; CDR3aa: CASSENRHHDEQYF
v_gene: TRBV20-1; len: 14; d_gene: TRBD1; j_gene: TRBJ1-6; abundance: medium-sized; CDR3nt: TGCAGTGCAGAGTGGACAGGGCGACATTCACCCCTCCACTTT; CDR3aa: CSAEWTGRHSPLHF
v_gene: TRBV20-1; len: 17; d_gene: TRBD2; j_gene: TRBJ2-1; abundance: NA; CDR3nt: TGCAGTGCTAGAGATGTATCTAGCGGGAGGGCCGGCAATGAGCAGTTCTTC; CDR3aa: CSARDVSSGRAGNEQFF
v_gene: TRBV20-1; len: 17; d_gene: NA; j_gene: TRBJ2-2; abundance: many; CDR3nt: TGCAGTGCACTTAGAGGGGGAGCGGGCCCTAGGACCTGGGAGCTGTTTTTT; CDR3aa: CSALRGGAGPRTWELFF
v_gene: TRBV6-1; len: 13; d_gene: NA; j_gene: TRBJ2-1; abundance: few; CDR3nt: TGTGCCAGCAGCGACACGTCCTGCAATGAGCAGTTCTTC; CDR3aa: CASSDTSCNEQFF
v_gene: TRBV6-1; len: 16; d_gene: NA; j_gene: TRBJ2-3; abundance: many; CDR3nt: TGTGCCAGCAGTGAGAATCTGATATCTAGCACAGATACGCAGTATTTT; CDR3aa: CASSENLISSTDTQYF
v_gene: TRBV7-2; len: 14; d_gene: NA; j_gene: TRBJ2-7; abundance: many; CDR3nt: TGTGCCAGCAGCACAGAGACAGGTACTGACGAGCAGTACTTC; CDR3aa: CASSTETGTDEQYF
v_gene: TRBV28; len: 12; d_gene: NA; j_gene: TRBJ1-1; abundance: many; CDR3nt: TGTGCCAGCAGACCGGACACTGTGCAAGCTTTCTTT; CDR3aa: CASRPDTVQAFF
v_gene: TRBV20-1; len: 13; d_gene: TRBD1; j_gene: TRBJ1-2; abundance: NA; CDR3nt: TGCAGTACAAGGGACAGCTTCGTCTATGGCTACACCTTC; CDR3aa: CSTRDSFVYGYTF
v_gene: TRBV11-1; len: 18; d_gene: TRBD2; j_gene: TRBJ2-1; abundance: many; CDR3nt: TGTGCCAGCACCGAAACTACTAGCGTCGATAGCTCCTACAATGAGCAGTTCTTC; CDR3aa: CASTETTSVDSSYNEQFF
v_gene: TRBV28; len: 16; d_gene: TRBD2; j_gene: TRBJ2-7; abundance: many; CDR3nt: TGTGCCAGCAGTTTACGCTCTAGCGGGAGTCGCTACGAGCAGTACTTC; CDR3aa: CASSLRSSGSRYEQYF
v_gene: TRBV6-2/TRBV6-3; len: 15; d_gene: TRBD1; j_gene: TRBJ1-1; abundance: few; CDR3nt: TGTGCCAGCAAAAGGACAGGGGGCTGGAACAATGAAGCTTTCTTT; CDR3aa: CASKRTGGWNNEAFF
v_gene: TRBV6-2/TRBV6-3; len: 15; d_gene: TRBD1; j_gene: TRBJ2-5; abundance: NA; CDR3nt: TGTGCCAGCAGCCCCGGGACAGCGCTTCAAGAGACCCAGTACTTC; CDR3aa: CASSPGTALQETQYF
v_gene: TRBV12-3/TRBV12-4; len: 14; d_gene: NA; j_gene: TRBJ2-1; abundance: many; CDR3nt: TGTGCCAGCAGTCCCGGCCCCTCCGCGGAGGAGCGGGTCTTC; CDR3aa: CASSPGPSAEERVF
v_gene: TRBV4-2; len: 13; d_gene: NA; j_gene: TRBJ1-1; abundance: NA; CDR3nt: TGTGCCAGCAGCCCAGAGCGGGTTACTGAAGCTTTCTTT; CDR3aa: CASSPERVTEAFF
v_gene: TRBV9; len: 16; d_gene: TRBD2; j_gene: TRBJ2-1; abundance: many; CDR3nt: TGTGCCAGCAGCGCAGCGGGAGGGCCTTTCAAGAATGAGCAGTTCTTC; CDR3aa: CASSAAGGPFKNEQFF
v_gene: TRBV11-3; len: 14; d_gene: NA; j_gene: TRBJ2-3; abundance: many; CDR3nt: TGTGCCAGCAGCCCTGGGGCTGGTTCAGATACGCAGTATTTT; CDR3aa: CASSPGAGSDTQYF
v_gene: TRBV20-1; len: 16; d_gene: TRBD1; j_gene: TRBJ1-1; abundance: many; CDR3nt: TGCAGTGCTAGAAAAACAGGGGGTTTGAAGAACACTGAAGCTTTCTTT; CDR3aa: CSARKTGGLKNTEAFF
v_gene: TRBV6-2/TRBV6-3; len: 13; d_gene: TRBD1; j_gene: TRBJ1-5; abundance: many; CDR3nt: TGTGCCAGCCGAGAACAGGGGAGTCAGCCCCAGCATTTT; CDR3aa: CASREQGSQPQHF
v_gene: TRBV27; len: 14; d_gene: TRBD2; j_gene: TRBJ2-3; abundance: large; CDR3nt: TGTGCCAGCACCCCCCCAGCGGGGGGGAATACGCAGTATTTT; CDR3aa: CASTPPAGGNTQYF
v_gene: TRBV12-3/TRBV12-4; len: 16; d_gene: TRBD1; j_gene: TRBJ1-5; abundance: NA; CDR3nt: TGTGCCACCTCGCGGGGGGGTCAGGGGGCAACTCATCCCCAGCATTTT; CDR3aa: CATSRGGQGATHPQHF
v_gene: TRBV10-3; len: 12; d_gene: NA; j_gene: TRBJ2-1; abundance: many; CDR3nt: TGTGCCATCCGTGGAGATGACAATGAGCAGTTCTTC; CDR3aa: CAIRGDDNEQFF
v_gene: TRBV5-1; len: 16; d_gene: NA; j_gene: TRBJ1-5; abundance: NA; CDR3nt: TGCGCCAGCAGCTCCCCGCCCCTCAGCGGCAATCAGCCCCAGCATTTT; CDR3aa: CASSSPPLSGNQPQHF
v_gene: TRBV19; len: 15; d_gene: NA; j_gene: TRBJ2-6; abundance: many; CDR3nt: TGTGCCAGTAGTATTAGGGGGTTCGGGGCCAACGTCCTGACTTTC; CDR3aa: CASSIRGFGANVLTF
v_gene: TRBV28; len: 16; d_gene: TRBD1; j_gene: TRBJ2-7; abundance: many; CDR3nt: TGTGCCAGCAGTCTTAGGACAGGGGGAGGTTCTTACGAGCAGTACTTC; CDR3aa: CASSLRTGGGSYEQYF
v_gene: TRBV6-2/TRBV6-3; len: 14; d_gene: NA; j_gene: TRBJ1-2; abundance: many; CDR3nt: TGTGCCAGCACTACAATAGGCCTGGTACAGGGCTACACCTTC; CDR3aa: CASTTIGLVQGYTF
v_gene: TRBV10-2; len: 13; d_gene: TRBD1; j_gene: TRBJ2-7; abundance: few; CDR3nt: TGCGCCAGCACCAGGGGGCGCGGAGCCGAGCAGTACTTC; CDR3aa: CASTRGRGAEQYF
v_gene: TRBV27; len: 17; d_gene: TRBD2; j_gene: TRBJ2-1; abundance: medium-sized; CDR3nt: TGTGCCAGCAGTTCACGGACTAGCGCCCATCCCTACAATGAGCAGTTCTTC; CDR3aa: CASSSRTSAHPYNEQFF
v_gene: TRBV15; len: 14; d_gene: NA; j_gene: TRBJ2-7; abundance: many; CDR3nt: TGTGCCACCAGCACTACAGGGTTCTCCTACGAGCAGTACTTC; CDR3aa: CATSTTGFSYEQYF
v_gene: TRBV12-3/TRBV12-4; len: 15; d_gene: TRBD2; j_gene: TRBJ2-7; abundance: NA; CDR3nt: TGTGCCAGCAGAGGGACTAGCGGGTGTACCTACGAGCAGTACTTC; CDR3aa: CASRGTSGCTYEQYF
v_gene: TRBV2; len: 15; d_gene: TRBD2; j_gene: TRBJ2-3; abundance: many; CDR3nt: TGTGCCGCTAGCGGGAGTCCCTCCAGCACAGATACGCAGTATTTT; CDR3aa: CAASGSPSSTDTQYF
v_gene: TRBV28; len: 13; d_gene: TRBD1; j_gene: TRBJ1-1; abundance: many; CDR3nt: TGTGCCAGCGGGACAGGGGAGAACACTGAAGCTTTCTTT; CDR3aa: CASGTGENTEAFF
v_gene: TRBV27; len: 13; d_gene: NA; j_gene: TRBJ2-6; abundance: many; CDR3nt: TGTGCCAGCAGGGTACCTGGGGCCAACGTCCTGACTTTC; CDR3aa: CASRVPGANVLTF
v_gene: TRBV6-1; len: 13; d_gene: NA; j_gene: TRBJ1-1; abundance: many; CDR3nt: TGTGCCAGCACCACCGGGACGAACACTGAAGCTTTCTTT; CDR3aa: CASTTGTNTEAFF
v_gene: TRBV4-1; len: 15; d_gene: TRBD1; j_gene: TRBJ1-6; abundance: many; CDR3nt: TGCGCCAGCAGCGGCCGGGACAGCCATAATTCACCCCTCCACTTT; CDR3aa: CASSGRDSHNSPLHF
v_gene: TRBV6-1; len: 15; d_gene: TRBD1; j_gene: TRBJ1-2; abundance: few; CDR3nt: TGTGCCAGCAGTACCTTCGGGACAGGGGTTTATGGCTACACCTTC; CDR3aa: CASSTFGTGVYGYTF
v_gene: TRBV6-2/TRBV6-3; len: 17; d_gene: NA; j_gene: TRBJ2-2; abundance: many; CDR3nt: TGTGCCAGCAGTTACTCGTATAGGTATCAAGACACCGGGGAGCTGTTTTTT; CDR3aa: CASSYSYRYQDTGELFF
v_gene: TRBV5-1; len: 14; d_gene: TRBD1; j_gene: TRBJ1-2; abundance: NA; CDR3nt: TGCGCCAGCAGCCTCGGGACAGCGAACTATGGCTACACCTTC; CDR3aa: CASSLGTANYGYTF
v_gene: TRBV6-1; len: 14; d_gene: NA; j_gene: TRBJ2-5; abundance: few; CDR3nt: TGTGCCAGCATTGCTTCCATCGGTGTGGAGACCCAGTACTTC; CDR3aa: CASIASIGVETQYF
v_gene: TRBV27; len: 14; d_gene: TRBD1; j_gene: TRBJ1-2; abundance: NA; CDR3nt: TGTGCCAGTTGGGACAGGCGGTTCTCCTATGTCTACACCTTC; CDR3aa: CASWDRRFSYVYTF
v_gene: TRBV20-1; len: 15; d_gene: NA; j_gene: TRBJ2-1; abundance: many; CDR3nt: TGCAGTGCTAGAGACTCGGGGGAATCCTACAATGAGCAGTTCTTC; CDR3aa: CSARDSGESYNEQFF
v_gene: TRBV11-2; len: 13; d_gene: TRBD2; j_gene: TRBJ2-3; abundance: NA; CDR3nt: TGTGCCAGCAGCTTAGAGTCTAGCGGGAGATGTTATTTT; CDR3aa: CASSLESSGRCYF
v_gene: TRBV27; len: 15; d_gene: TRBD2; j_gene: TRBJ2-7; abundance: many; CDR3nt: TGTGCCAGCAGTTTGGGACTAGGCCTCTCCTACGAGCAGTACTTC; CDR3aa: CASSLGLGLSYEQYF
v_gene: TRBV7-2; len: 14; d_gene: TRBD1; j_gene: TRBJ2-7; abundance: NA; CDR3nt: TGTGCCAGCAGCACAGGGGGCTACTCCTACGAGCAGTACTTC; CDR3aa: CASSTGGYSYEQYF
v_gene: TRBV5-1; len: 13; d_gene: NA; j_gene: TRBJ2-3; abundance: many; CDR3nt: TGCGCCAGCAGGGGTTCTAGCACAGATACGCAGTATTTT; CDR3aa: CASRGSSTDTQYF
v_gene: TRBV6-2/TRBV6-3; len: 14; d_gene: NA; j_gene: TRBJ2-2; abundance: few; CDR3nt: TGTGCCAGTAGTACAGTGGGCGGCACCGGTGAGCTGTTTTTT; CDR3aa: CASSTVGGTGELFF
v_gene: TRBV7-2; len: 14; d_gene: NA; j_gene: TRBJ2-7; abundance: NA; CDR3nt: TGTGCCAGCAGCTTAGGAGGGCGGCAGGAAGAGCAGTACTTC; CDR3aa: CASSLGGRQEEQYF
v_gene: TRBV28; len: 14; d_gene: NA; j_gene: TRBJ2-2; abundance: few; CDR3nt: TGTGCCAGCAGTTTATCATCGGCCTCCGGGGAGCTGTTTTTT; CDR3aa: CASSLSSASGELFF
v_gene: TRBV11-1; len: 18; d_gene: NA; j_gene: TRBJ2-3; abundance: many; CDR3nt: TGTGCCAGCAGCTTGGCTTCAGGGCGGGGCCGGGGCACAGATACGCAGTATTTT; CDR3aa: CASSLASGRGRGTDTQYF